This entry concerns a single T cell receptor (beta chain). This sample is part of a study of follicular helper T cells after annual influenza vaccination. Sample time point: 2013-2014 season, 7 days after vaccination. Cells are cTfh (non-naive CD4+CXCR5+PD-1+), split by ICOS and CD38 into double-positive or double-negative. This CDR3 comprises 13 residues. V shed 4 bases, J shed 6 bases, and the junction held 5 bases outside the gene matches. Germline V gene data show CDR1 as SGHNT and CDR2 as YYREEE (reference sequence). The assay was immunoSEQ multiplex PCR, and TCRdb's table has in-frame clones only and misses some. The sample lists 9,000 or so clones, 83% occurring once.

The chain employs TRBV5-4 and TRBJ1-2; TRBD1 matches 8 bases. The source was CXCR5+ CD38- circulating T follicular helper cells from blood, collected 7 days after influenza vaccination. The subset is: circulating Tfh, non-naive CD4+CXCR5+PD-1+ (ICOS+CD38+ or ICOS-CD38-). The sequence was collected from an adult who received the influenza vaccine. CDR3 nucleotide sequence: TGTGCCAGCAGCCCGGACAGGGCCCATGGCTACACCTTC. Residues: CASSPDRAHGYTF.